This T cell receptor (beta chain) emerged from a study of lymphopenia after photon versus proton radiotherapy. Comment on this clone: The target antigen is unknown.

Whole-study results and caveats: Authors raise, but do not show, better survival with proton therapy. Oligoclonal CD8+ Temra expansion after nadir drove photon patients' diversity drop. A bigger post-nadir fall in TCR diversity correlated inversely with survival time in deceased patients. Under photons, naive T cells and diversity fell while effector/memory populations rose.

Sequencing used immunoSEQ multiplex PCR; TCRdb keeps in-frame clones, though not all of them. This table has about 26,000 clones, about nine tenths appearing once. The CDR3 runs 15 residues. The junction had 8 bases not matched to a gene; V was cut back by 6 bases and J by 1 base. Germline loops: CDR1 MNHEY, CDR2 SMNVEV (reference sequence). Sequences were derived from peripheral blood, sampled from a patient treated with photon-based radiotherapy. The clonotype originates from a woman aged 45-65 years with cholangiocarcinoma. The gene calls are TRBV27 and TRBJ1-1; TRBD1 matches 7 bases. This chain's CDR3 is CASRVEQGRNTEAFF. CDR3 bases: TGTGCCAGCAGAGTTGAACAGGGGAGGAACACTGAAGCTTTCTTT.